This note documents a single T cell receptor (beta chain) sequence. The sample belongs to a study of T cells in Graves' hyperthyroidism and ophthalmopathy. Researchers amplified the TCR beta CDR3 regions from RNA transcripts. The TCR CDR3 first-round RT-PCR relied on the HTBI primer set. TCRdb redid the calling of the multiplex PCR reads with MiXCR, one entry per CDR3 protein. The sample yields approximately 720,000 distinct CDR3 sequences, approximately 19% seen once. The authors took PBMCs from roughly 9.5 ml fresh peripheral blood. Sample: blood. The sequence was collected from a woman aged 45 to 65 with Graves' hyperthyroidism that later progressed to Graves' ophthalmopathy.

CDR3 nucleotides: TGTGCCAGCAGTTTATCGGAGGTCGGATATAATTCACCCCTCCACTTT. Amino acids: CASSLSEVGYNSPLHF. This chain links TRBV27 with TRBJ1-6; D unresolved. The germline V gene has CDR1 MNHEY and CDR2 SMNVEV (reference sequence). The germline V and J ends were trimmed by 0 bases and 4 bases, with 10 bases remaining between them. This CDR3 has 16 residues.